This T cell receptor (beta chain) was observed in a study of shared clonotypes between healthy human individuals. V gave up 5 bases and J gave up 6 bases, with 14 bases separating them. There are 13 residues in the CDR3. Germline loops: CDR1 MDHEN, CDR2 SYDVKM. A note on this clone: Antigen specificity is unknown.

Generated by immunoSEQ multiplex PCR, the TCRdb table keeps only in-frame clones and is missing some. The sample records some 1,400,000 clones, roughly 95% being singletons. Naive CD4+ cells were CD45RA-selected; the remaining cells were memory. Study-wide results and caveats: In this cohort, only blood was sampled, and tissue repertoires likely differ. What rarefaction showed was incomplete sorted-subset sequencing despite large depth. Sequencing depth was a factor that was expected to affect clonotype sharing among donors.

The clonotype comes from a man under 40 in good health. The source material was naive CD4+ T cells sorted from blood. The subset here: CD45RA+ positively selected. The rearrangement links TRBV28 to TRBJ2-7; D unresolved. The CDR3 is CASSELPLLEQYF. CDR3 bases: TGTGCCAGCAGTGAACTCCCCTTACTCGAGCAGTACTTC.